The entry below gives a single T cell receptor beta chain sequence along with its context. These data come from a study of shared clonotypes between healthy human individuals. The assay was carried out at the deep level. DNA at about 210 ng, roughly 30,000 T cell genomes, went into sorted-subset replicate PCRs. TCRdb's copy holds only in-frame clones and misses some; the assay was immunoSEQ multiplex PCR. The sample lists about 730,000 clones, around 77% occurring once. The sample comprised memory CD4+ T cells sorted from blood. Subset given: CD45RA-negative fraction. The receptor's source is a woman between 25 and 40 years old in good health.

The CDR3 is CASSRTVIAYEQYF. The CDR3 DNA reads TGTGCCAGCAGCCGGACAGTTATAGCCTACGAGCAGTACTTC. The rearrangement links TRBV5-6 to TRBJ2-7; TRBD1 might be the D (6 bases). The CDR3 sequence is 14 residues long. In germline, CDR1 is SGHDT, CDR2 YYEEEE. V gave up 4 bases and J gave up 2 bases, with 13 bases separating them.